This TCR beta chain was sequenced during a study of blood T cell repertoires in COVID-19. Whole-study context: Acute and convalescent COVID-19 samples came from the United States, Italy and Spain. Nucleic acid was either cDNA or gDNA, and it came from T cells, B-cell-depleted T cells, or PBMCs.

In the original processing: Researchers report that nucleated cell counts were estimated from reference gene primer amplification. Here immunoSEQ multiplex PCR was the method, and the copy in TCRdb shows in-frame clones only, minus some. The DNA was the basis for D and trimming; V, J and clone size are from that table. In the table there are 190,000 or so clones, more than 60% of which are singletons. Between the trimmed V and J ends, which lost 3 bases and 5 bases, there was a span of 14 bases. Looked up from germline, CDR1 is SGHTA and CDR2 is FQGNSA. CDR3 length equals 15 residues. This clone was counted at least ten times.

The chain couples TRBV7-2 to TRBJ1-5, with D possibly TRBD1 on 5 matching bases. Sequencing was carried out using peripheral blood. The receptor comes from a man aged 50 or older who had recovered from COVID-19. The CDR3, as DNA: TGTGCCAGCAGCTTGCGGCAGGGAGGCGATCAGCCCCAGCATTTT. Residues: CASSLRQGGDQPQHF.